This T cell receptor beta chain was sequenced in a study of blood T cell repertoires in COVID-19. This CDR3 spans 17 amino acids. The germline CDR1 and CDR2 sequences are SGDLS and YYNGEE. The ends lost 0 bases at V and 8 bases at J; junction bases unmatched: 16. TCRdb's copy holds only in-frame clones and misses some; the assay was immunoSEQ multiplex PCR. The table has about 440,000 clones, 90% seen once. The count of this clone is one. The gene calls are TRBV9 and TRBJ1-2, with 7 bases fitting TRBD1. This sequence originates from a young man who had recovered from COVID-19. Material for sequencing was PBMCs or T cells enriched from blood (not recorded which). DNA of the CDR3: TGTGCCAGCAGCGTAGCTGGGGACAGCTTAATCGGCCACGGCTACACCTTC. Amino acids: CASSVAGDSLIGHGYTF.